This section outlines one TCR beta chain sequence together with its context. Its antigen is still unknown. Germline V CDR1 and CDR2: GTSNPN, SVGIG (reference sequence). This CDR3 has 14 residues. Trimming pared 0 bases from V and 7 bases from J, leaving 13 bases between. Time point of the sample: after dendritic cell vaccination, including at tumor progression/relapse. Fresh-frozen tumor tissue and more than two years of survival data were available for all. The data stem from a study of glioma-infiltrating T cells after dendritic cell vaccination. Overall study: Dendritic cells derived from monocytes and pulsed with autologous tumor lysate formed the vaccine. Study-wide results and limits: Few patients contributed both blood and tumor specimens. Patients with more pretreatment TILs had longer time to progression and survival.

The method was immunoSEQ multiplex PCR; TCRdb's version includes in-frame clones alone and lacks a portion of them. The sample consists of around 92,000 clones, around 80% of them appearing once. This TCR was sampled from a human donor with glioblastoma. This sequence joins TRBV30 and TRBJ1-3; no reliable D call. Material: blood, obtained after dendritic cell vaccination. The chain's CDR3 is CAWSVSGSRNTIYF. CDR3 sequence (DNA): TGTGCCTGGAGTGTAAGTGGATCTAGGAACACCATATATTTT.